A selection of T cell receptor beta chains follows, all from one sample in a study of T cell responses to AZD1222 COVID-19 vaccine. The data were produced by immunoSEQ multiplex PCR, yet TCRdb's version contains in-frame clones alone and is incomplete. The sample shows 80,000 to 95,000 clones, 70% to 85% of them seen only once. Sequencing used peripheral blood, obtained on day 0 of AZD1222 vaccination. The receptor source for this set is an adult in good health. Both conserved end residues are trimmed from each CDR3. Each record gives: V gene, D gene, CDR3 protein. D genes are given only for firm matches.

v_call: TRBV4-2
d_call: .
cdr3_aa: ASSQDRPTGTTNEKLF

v_call: TRBV5-5
d_call: TRBD1
cdr3_aa: ASSLGGTGDTEAF

v_call: TRBV3-1/TRBV3-2
d_call: TRBD1
cdr3_aa: ASSLDRVYGYT

v_call: TRBV5-4
d_call: TRBD2
cdr3_aa: ASSLERESYEQY

v_call: TRBV19
d_call: .
cdr3_aa: ASSSQGAYEQY

v_call: TRBV18
d_call: .
cdr3_aa: ASSPLGDSGNTIY

v_call: TRBV11-2
d_call: .
cdr3_aa: ASSLVLEINANEQF

v_call: TRBV9
d_call: TRBD2
cdr3_aa: ASSVAGGGNEQF

v_call: TRBV28
d_call: .
cdr3_aa: ASSFNGEAF

v_call: TRBV5-6
d_call: .
cdr3_aa: ASSFFGRRTDTEAF

v_call: TRBV2
d_call: .
cdr3_aa: ASSEDSWGGRELF

v_call: TRBV6-5
d_call: .
cdr3_aa: ASISGRGTSPLH

v_call: TRBV5-1
d_call: .
cdr3_aa: ASSLGPNNEQF

v_call: TRBV6-6
d_call: .
cdr3_aa: ASSYSSRRLDYEQY

v_call: TRBV5-4
d_call: TRBD2
cdr3_aa: ASSFGLVQETQY

v_call: TRBV27
d_call: .
cdr3_aa: ASSFSRVGSYEQY

v_call: TRBV30
d_call: TRBD1
cdr3_aa: AWSSNRGETQY

v_call: TRBV27
d_call: .
cdr3_aa: ASSEGMGYNEQF

v_call: TRBV6-5
d_call: .
cdr3_aa: ASQGAGAGELF

v_call: TRBV3-1/TRBV3-2
d_call: TRBD2
cdr3_aa: ASSPSGTRDNEQF

v_call: TRBV5-1
d_call: .
cdr3_aa: ASSFEGGRTEAF

v_call: TRBV28
d_call: TRBD2
cdr3_aa: ASSTSWTSGRPGEQY

v_call: TRBV7-2
d_call: .
cdr3_aa: ASSLALGSDIQY

v_call: TRBV7-9
d_call: .
cdr3_aa: ASSLSGNQPQH

v_call: TRBV10-1
d_call: .
cdr3_aa: ASSESTGTSNIQY

v_call: TRBV3-1/TRBV3-2
d_call: TRBD1
cdr3_aa: ASSPTGVGYGYT